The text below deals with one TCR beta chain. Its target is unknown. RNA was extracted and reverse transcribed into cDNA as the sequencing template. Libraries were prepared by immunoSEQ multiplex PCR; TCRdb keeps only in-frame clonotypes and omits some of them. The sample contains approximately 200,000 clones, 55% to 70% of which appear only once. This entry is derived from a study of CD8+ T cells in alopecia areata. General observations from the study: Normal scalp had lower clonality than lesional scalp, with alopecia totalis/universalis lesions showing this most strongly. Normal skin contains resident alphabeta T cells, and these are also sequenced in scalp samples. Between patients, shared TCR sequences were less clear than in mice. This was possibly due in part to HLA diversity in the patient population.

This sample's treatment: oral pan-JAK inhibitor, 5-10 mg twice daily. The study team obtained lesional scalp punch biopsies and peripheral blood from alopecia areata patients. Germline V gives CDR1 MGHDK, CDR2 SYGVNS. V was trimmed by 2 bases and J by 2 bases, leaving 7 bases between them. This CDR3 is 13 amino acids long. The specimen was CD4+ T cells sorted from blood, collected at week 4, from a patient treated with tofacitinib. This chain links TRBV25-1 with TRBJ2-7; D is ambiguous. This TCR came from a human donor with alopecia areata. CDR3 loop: CASSEVVPYEQYF. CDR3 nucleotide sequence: TGTGCCAGCAGTGAAGTTGTACCCTACGAGCAGTACTTC.